Shown below are 19 T cell receptor beta chains from a single sample sequenced in a study of blood T cell repertoires in COVID-19. This table comes from immunoSEQ multiplex PCR, and its TCRdb copy is limited to in-frame clones, with some not included. The table shows around 230,000 clones, with 86% occurring only once. Sequencing used PBMCs or T cells enriched from blood (not recorded which). These receptors all come from a woman aged 35 to 49 with acute COVID-19.

The V and J genes are TRBV10-2 and TRBJ2-7, with D unresolved. V was shortened by 5 bases and J by 3 bases, with 11 bases between the two germline ends. This CDR3 region has 13 residues. Germline CDR1 reads WSHSY; CDR2 reads SAAADI. For the CDR3, the DNA is TGCGCCAGCAGTCCTAAACTTGGCTACGAGCAGTACGTC. It codes for CASSPKLGYEQYV.

The J gene is TRBJ2-7, the V gene TRBV2; D might be TRBD1 (5 bases). Germline-derived CDR1 and CDR2 are SNHLY and FYNNEI. Trimming shortened V by 1 base and J by 1 base, and 14 bases separated the two germline ends. The CDR3 length is 16 residues. The CDR3 DNA reads TGTGCCAGCAGTGAAGAAAGGTGGGGCCTGTCCTACGAGCAGTACTTC. The encoded protein is CASSEERWGLSYEQYF.

This clone appeared a single time. The chain combines TRBV6-2 or TRBV6-3 with TRBJ2-1; 7 bases align to TRBD1. Germline values: CDR1 MNHEY, CDR2 SVGEGT. Trimming cost V 4 bases and J 6 bases; bases outside gene matches: 6. The CDR3 length is 14 residues. CDR3 DNA: TGTGCCAGCAGTTTCCCCAGGGGGAGCAATGAGCAGTTCTTC. Protein product: CASSFPRGSNEQFF.

This chain uses TRBV2 with TRBJ1-6; maybe TRBD1 (5 bases). Trimming removed 11 bases at V and 0 bases at J, with 17 bases between. Germline V CDR1 and CDR2: SNHLY, FYNNEI. The CDR3 is made up of 16 amino acids. For the CDR3, the DNA is TGTGCCGCAAGGGGCGGCCCCAGCTCCTATAATTCACCCCTCCACTTT. It specifies CAARGGPSSYNSPLHF.

V gene TRBV14 combines with J gene TRBJ1-2; TRBD1 is a possible D gene (6 bases). From germline, CDR1 is SGHDN and CDR2 FVKESK. This CDR3 comprises 17 residues. Between the trimmed V and J ends, which lost 2 bases and 8 bases, there was a span of 24 bases. CDR3 in amino acids: CASSQTGLVPLPTGYTF. DNA of the CDR3: TGTGCCAGCAGCCAAACAGGGTTGGTTCCCCTCCCGACCGGCTACACCTTC. The whole variable domain, remainder taken from reference TRBV14 and TRBJ1-2, is EAGVTQFPSHSVIEKGQTVTLRCDPISGHDNLYWYRRVMGKEIKFLLHFVKESKQDESGMPNNRFLAERTGGTYSTLKVQPAELEDSGVYFCASSQTGLVPLPTGYTFGSGTRLTVV.

This sequence joins TRBV4-3 and TRBJ2-4; no firm D call. The CDR3 consists of 15 residues. From germline, CDR1 is LGHNA and CDR2 YSLEER. Trimming pared 6 bases from V and 1 base from J, leaving 13 bases between. CDR3 sequence reads: CASRLAKEAKNIQYF. CDR3 in DNA: TGCGCCAGCAGGCTCGCGAAAGAGGCCAAAAACATTCAGTACTTC.

The rearrangement links TRBV10-1 to TRBJ1-1; tentatively, D is TRBD1 (5 bases). V gave up 6 bases and J gave up 5 bases, with 13 bases separating them. The CDR3 is 13 amino acids. Per the germline V gene, CDR1 is WNHNN and CDR2 is SYGVQD (reference sequence). CDR3 residues: CASSVQGTTEAFF. The CDR3 nucleotides read TGCGCCAGCAGCGTTCAGGGTACGACTGAAGCTTTCTTT.

J is TRBJ2-5 and V is TRBV4-1, with D tentatively TRBD1 (6 bases). The germline V gene encodes CDR1 MGHRA and CDR2 YSYEKL. The CDR3 contains 14 residues. The germline V and J ends were trimmed by 4 bases and 2 bases, with 11 bases remaining between them. The CDR3 is CASSRTTGQETQYF. DNA for the CDR3: TGCGCCAGCAGCCGAACGACAGGACAAGAGACCCAGTACTTC.

The table lists this clone with a count of one. The V and J genes are TRBV15 and TRBJ1-5; TRBD1 matches 7 bases. This CDR3 is 14 amino acids long. Germline CDR1 reads LNHNV; CDR2 reads YYDKDF (reference sequence). With 4 bases clipped from V and 6 bases from J, the junction kept 6 bases outside the gene matches. As DNA, the CDR3 is TGTGCCACCAGCATCAGGAGGGGGCCTCAGCCCCAGCATTTT. Protein sequence: CATSIRRGPQPQHF.

Only a few counts were recorded for this clone. The rearrangement links TRBV5-1 to TRBJ1-1; 7 positions agree with TRBD1. CDR1 and CDR2 (germline): SGHRS, YFSETQ. The CDR3 has 14 amino acids. The ends lost 0 bases at V and 8 bases at J; junction bases unmatched: 7. CDR3 in amino acids: CASSLGQGFSEAFF. As DNA, the CDR3 is TGCGCCAGCAGCTTGGGACAGGGTTTTTCCGAAGCTTTCTTT.

The chain links TRBV2 to TRBJ2-1; tentatively, D is TRBD2 (6 bases). V was cut by 6 bases and J by 7 bases, with 13 bases left in between. The CDR3 contains 13 residues. Germline CDR1 SNHLY, CDR2 FYNNEI. CDR3 loop: CASRANGGNEQFF. CDR3 bases: TGTGCCAGCAGGGCGAACGGGGGTAATGAGCAGTTCTTC. The full variable domain, completed using reference TRBV2 and TRBJ2-1, is EPEVTQTPSHQVTQMGQEVILRCVPISNHLYFYWYRQILGQKVEFLVSFYNNEISEKSEIFDDQFSVERPDGSNFTLKIRSTKLEDSAMYFCASRANGGNEQFFGPGTRLTVL.

This clone has just one count. The chain carries TRBV5-4 and TRBJ1-1; 7 bases match TRBD1. This CDR3 contains 14 residues. The J segment lost 7 bases and the V segment lost 3 bases, leaving 9 bases of the junction unmatched. CDR1 is SGHNT and CDR2 is YYREEE in the germline V gene (reference sequence). The CDR3 is CASSSAGTELEAFF. CDR3 bases: TGTGCCAGCAGCTCGGCAGGGACAGAGCTTGAAGCTTTCTTT.

The V and J genes are TRBV11-2 and TRBJ1-2; D is perhaps TRBD1 (5 bases). The germline V and J ends were trimmed by 1 base and 6 bases, with 12 bases remaining between them. The germline CDR1 and CDR2 sequences are SGHAT and FQNNGV. The length of the CDR3 is 14 residues. The CDR3 DNA reads TGTGCCAGCAGCTTAGGGGCAGGGTCGGATGGCTACACCTTC. Translating gives CASSLGAGSDGYTF.

The chain is built from TRBV6-5 and TRBJ1-3, with a tentative D call TRBD1 (5 bases). From germline, CDR1 is MNHEY and CDR2 SVGAGI. This CDR3 is built from 15 residues. With 4 bases removed from V and 0 bases from J, the gap between germline ends came to 10 bases. CDR3 sequence (DNA): TGTGCCAGCAGTTTTTGGGGCGGCTCTGGAAACACCATATATTTT. Translation: CASSFWGGSGNTIYF.

The chain is built from TRBV6-4 and TRBJ2-2, with a tentative D call TRBD2 (6 bases). CDR1 is MRHNA and CDR2 is SNTAGT in the germline V gene. The length of the CDR3 is 13 residues. V was shortened by 4 bases and J by 6 bases, with 9 bases between the two germline ends. CDR3 region: CASSAGEAGELFF. The CDR3 bases are TGTGCCAGCAGTGCTGGGGAGGCCGGGGAGCTGTTTTTT.

The J gene is TRBJ1-1, the V gene TRBV30; a weak D match, TRBD1 (5 bases). Germline CDR1 and CDR2: GTSNPN and SVGIG (reference sequence). The ends were cut back, 4 bases at V and 4 bases at J, with 13 bases in the middle. The CDR3 spans 13 residues. CDR3 loop: CAWTPGRGTEAFF. DNA of the CDR3: TGTGCCTGGACCCCGGGGAGGGGCACTGAAGCTTTCTTT.

This chain joins TRBV5-4 and TRBJ2-1; D gene ambiguous. The CDR3 length is 13 residues. CDR1 and CDR2 (germline): SGHNT, YYREEE (reference sequence). The V gene lost 0 bases and the J gene lost 5 bases, with 6 bases spanning the gap. The CDR3 DNA reads as TGTGCCAGCAGCTTGGAGCATGACAATGAGCAGTTCTTC. Translation gives CASSLEHDNEQFF.

This chain connects TRBV7-2 to TRBJ2-3; perhaps TRBD1 as D (6 bases). The CDR3 sequence is 14 residues long. V was pared by 2 bases and J by 3 bases, with 9 bases between. CDR1 SGHTA and CDR2 FQGNSA come from the germline V gene. CDR3 region: CASSLRGTTDTQYF. The CDR3 DNA sequence: TGTGCCAGCAGCTTAAGGGGGACGACAGATACGCAGTATTTT.

The rearrangement uses TRBV6-5 and TRBJ2-3; D not certain. V lost 8 bases and J lost 7, with 13 bases in between. The CDR3 consists of 12 residues. Germline values: CDR1 MNHEY, CDR2 SVGAGI. DNA of the CDR3: TGTGCCAGCGGCTTCACATTAAATACGCAGTATTTT. Residues: CASGFTLNTQYF.